This T cell receptor beta chain was profiled in a study of T-cell memory formation after mild COVID-19. Turning to the study itself: TCR clusters showed largely donor specificity.

The study, taken as a whole, reports: Pre-infection memory contained some responding clones, which suggested that cross-reactive memory had joined. CD4+ bias marked clones expanding day 15 to 37, unlike balanced contracting clones.

Constant-segment-primed 5'RACE gave TCR alpha and TCR beta cDNA libraries with sample barcodes and UMIs. Each CDR3 protein is one row after TCRdb ran MiXCR on the 5' RACE reads. The data show nearly 250,000 distinct CDR3 sequences, with approximately 15% seen just once and 2.1% held by the top ten. A word on this clonotype: Its specificity is unknown. One end of the junction is discordant with germline, which a read error may explain.

The V gene's germline CDR1 is LNHDA and CDR2 SQIVND (reference sequence). CDR3 length: 15 amino acids. Sequencing used PBMCs or a T cell subset sorted from them (not recorded which). The chain couples TRBV19 to TRBJ2-7; 9 bases are a match to TRBD2. This TCR was sampled from an adult woman who had mild COVID-19 (a few samples of this study predate the infection). Cell type and time point are not known. The CDR3: CASREGLAGTYEQYF. Written as DNA, the CDR3 is TGTGCAAGTAGAGAGGGGCTAGCGGGGACCTACGAGCAGTACTTC.